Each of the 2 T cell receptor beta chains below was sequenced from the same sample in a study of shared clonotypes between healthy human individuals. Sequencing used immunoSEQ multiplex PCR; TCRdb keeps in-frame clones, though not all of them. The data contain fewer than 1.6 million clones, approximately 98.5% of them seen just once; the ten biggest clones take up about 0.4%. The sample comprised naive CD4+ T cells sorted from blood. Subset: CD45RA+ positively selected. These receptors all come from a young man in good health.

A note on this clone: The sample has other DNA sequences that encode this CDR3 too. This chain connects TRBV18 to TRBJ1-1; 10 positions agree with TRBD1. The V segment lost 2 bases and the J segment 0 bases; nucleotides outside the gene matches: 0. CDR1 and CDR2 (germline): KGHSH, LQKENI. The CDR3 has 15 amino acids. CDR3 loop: CASSPGTGVNTEAFF. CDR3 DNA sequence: TGTGCCAGCTCACCAGGGACAGGGGTGAACACTGAAGCTTTCTTT.

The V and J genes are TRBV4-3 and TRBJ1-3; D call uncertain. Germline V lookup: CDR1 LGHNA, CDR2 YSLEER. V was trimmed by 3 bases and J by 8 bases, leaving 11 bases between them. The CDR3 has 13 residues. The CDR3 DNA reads TGCGCCAGCAGCCAGACCCCCGGGCACACCATATATTTT. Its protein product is CASSQTPGHTIYF.